Described below is a single TCR beta chain sequence and its context. Its cognate antigen has yet to be identified. No per-base quality is available; no much larger clone lies one base away. To sequence the TCRbeta CDR3 region, genomic DNA was isolated from the sorted cells. The immunoSEQ Assay was used for sequencing of TCRbeta CDR3 regions. TCRdb re-hosts the immuneACCESS table, in-frame sequences only. Its copies lack some clones; in the studies checked, an unresolved V gene accounts for under half of them, and the cause for the rest is not known. The sample table lists over 75,000 clones, 75% to 95% of them with a count of one. The ten biggest clones cover approximately 0.39% of the sample. The trial excluded patients who had a history of autoimmune disease or who were on systemic immunosuppression. Peripheral blood for TCR sequencing was collected from all dose cohorts at baseline, on cycle 4 day 1, and on cycle 7 day 1. The samples were taken from a phase I, first-in-human, multicenter, open-label dose-escalation trial of ivuxolimab. The trial enrolled adults with locally advanced or metastatic head and neck squamous cell, hepatocellular, melanoma or renal cell carcinoma. Before TCR sequencing, CD4+ T cells and CD8+ T cells were sorted from peripheral blood as separate populations.

The data are from a study of OX40 agonist ivuxolimab in advanced cancers. Background on the whole study: Ivuxolimab, which targeted the costimulatory receptor OX40 (CD134), was an agonistic, fully human IgG2 monoclonal antibody. Intravenous ivuxolimab was administered to patients every 2 weeks at six dose levels: 0.01, 0.1, 0.3, 1.5, 3 and 10 mg/kg. Of the approximately 50 dose-escalation patients, hepatocellular carcinoma was present in roughly 19, melanoma in roughly 15, renal cell carcinoma in 9 and head and neck cancer in 9. A male proportion of roughly 85% and a mean age of about 60 years, ranging from roughly 23 to 80, were recorded for the dose-escalation cohort. Patients were allowed to have had prior anti-PD-1, anti-PD-L1 or anti-CTLA-4 therapy, and approximately 41% of the dose-escalation patients had previously received checkpoint inhibitors. Three dose-escalation patients achieved partial responses, one with hepatocellular carcinoma and two with cutaneous melanoma. Peripheral TCRbeta sequencing was intended to test whether TCR sequence diversity was altered and clonal T-cell expansion was caused by ivuxolimab. The monotherapy dose-escalation portion (N ≈ 52 patients) of the phase I ivuxolimab trial is reported in the paper.

The CDR1 and CDR2 encoded by the germline V gene (reference sequence) are LNHDA and SQIVND. V loses 4 bases at its end and J loses 2 bases; junction bases beyond the gene matches: 9. Spanning cysteine to phenylalanine, the CDR3 consists of 18 amino acids. The sequence is cut down to CDR3 DNA, 54 bases in frame from base 1. Study-wide findings and limitations: At doses of 0.1 to 3.0 mg/kg, clonal expansion of both CD4+ and CD8+ blood T cells was observed from baseline to week 6. In the 0.1-3.0 mg/kg groups, partial responders had among the lowest normalized peripheral clonal expansion, particularly in CD8+ T cells. Low levels of normalized T-cell clonal expansion were also seen in some patients who did not respond. After ivuxolimab, expanded clones were on average more numerous among CD8+ T cells than among CD4+ T cells. Antigen specificity was not determined for the clonally expanded peripheral T cells.

The receptor was derived from an adult with an advanced solid tumor such as melanoma, head and neck, liver or kidney cancer. The sample was CD4+ or CD8+ T cells sorted from blood, taken in a trial of the OX40 agonist ivuxolimab. The sequence joins TRBV19 to TRBJ2-3; TRBD2 matches 13 bases in the middle. The nucleotides are TGTGCCAGTAGTACCGATTACGGGACTAGCGGGATCACAGATACGCAGTATTTT. Its protein reads: CASSTDYGTSGITDTQYF.